This entry lists 13 T cell receptor beta chains sequenced from one sample in a study of CD8 T cells in ankylosing spondylitis. TCRdb re-called the 5' RACE reads with MiXCR, one entry per CDR3 protein. The table lists under 250,000 distinct CDR3 sequences, roughly a third of them singletons. The sequenced material came from blood, either unsorted or a sorted T cell fraction (not recorded which). The receptors stem from a male donor with ankylosing spondylitis or in good health (not recorded which).

The rearrangement uses TRBV20-1 and TRBJ2-2, with TRBD2 matching over 7 bases. The CDR3 spans 15 residues. Per germline, CDR1 DFQATT and CDR2 SNEGSKA (reference sequence). V was pared by 0 bases and J by 4 bases, with 5 bases of the junction left unmatched. The CDR3 sequence is CSAREGGGVTGELFF. Written as DNA, the CDR3 is TGCAGTGCTAGAGAAGGCGGGGGAGTCACCGGGGAGCTGTTTTTT.

The gene calls are TRBV6-5 and TRBJ2-2; D uncertain. This CDR3 contains 13 residues. The V end was cut by 0 bases, the J end by 11 bases, with 10 bases between. Germline CDR1 reads MNHEY; CDR2 reads SVGAGI. The chain's CDR3 is CASSYSLFGELFF. In nucleotides, the CDR3 is TGTGCCAGCAGTTACTCGCTCTTTGGAGAGCTGTTTTTT.

The chain carries TRBV6-1 and TRBJ2-7, with D uncertain. With 6 bases removed from V and 6 bases from J, the gap between germline ends came to 15 bases. In germline, CDR1 is MNHNS, CDR2 SASEGT. The CDR3 totals 13 residues. CDR3 in DNA: TGTGCCAGCAGCCGGACGGCCCTTGGCGAGCAGTACTTC. It is translated as CASSRTALGEQYF.

This clonotype was found a few times. This rearrangement joins TRBV6-1 to TRBJ1-2; D might be TRBD1 (5 bases). The V gene lost 7 bases and the J gene lost 7 bases, with 25 bases spanning the gap. CDR1 is MNHNS, CDR2 SASEGT, per germline. The CDR3 loop spans 16 amino acids. The CDR3 nucleotides read TGTGCCAGCACCGCCGGGACTGGGGTTTTAGAGTCTGGCTACACCTTC. Encoded protein: CASTAGTGVLESGYTF.

The chain uses TRBV15 and TRBJ2-7; D perhaps matches TRBD1 (5 bases). Trimming removed 4 bases from V and 0 bases from J, with 7 bases in between. The CDR3 is made up of 13 amino acids. CDR1 and CDR2 (germline): LNHNV, YYDKDF (reference sequence). The CDR3 protein is CATSKGFSYEQYF. CDR3 coding DNA: TGTGCCACCAGCAAGGGGTTCTCCTACGAGCAGTACTTC. The complete variable domain, with remaining parts taken from reference TRBV15 and TRBJ2-7, reads DAMVIQNPRYQVTQFGKPVTLSCSQTLNHNVMYWYQQKSSQAPKLLFHYYDKDFNNEADTPDNFQSRRPNTSFCFLDIRSPGLGDTAMYLCATSKGFSYEQYFGPGTRLTVT.

The gene calls are TRBV6-5 and TRBJ2-3; the D is unclear. The CDR3 has 11 amino acids. Germline CDR1 MNHEY, CDR2 SVGAGI. Trimming took 6 bases from V and 3 from J, leaving 4 bases between them. The CDR3 loop is CASRQTDTQYF. CDR3 DNA: TGTGCCAGCAGACAGACAGATACGCAGTATTTT.

This sequence joins TRBV6-5 and TRBJ2-2; 8 nucleotides agree with TRBD1. J gave up 6 bases and V 2 bases, and 8 bases lay outside the gene matches. The CDR3 extends over 16 amino acids. Germline CDR1 is MNHEY and CDR2 is SVGAGI. CDR3 amino acids: CASSYLVQGAAGELFF. The CDR3, as DNA: TGTGCCAGCAGTTACCTTGTCCAGGGGGCCGCCGGGGAGCTGTTTTTT.

This rearrangement joins TRBV4-2 to TRBJ2-3; D gene uncertain. This CDR3 has 14 amino acids. The V gene's germline CDR1 is LGHNA and CDR2 YNFKEQ. V was cut by 0 bases and J by 6 bases, with 10 bases left in between. The CDR3 is CASSQDLSPDTQYF. CDR3 sequence (DNA): TGTGCCAGCAGCCAAGATCTGTCCCCGGATACGCAGTATTTT.

This rearrangement joins TRBV20-1 to TRBJ2-2; 10 nucleotides match TRBD2. The CDR3 sequence is 16 residues long. CDR1 is DFQATT and CDR2 is SNEGSKA in the germline V gene (reference sequence). V lost 6 bases, J lost 2 bases, and 9 bases stayed unmatched. The CDR3 is CSAVSGGSTNTGELFF. The CDR3 coding sequence is TGCAGTGCAGTTAGCGGGGGGTCCACCAACACCGGGGAGCTGTTTTTT.

This chain joins TRBV7-3 and TRBJ2-3; D may be TRBD1 (8 bases). The CDR3 sequence is 15 residues long. Germline CDR1 reads SGHTA; CDR2 reads FQGTGA. Trimming cost V 5 bases and J 1 base, with 13 bases left between them. The CDR3 DNA reads TGTGCCAGCAGCGGCACAGGGGGGGGCACAGATACGCAGTATTTT. Protein sequence: CASSGTGGGTDTQYF. Full variable domain (remainder filled in from reference TRBV7-3 and TRBJ2-3): GAGVSQTPSNKVTEKGKYVELRCDPISGHTALYWYRQSLGQGPEFLIYFQGTGAADDSGLPNDRFFAVRPEGSVSTLKIQRTERGDSAVYLCASSGTGGGTDTQYFGPGTRLTVL.

This chain links TRBV6-1 with TRBJ1-2, with D maybe TRBD1 (5 bases). Trimming stripped 6 bases from V and 2 bases from J, with 10 bases between. Germline V gene sequence: CDR1 MNHNS, CDR2 SASEGT. The CDR3 loop spans 13 amino acids. The CDR3 DNA is TGTGCCAGCAGGAGACAGCGAAACTATGGCTACACCTTC. It encodes CASRRQRNYGYTF.

The chain is built from TRBV12-3 or TRBV12-4 and TRBJ1-5; D call uncertain. The CDR3 runs to 13 residues. V was trimmed by 0 bases and J by 15 bases, leaving 15 bases between them. CDR3 DNA sequence: TGTGCCAGCAGTTTAGCGGACGGCACCAAGACGCATTTT. Translated: CASSLADGTKTHF.

This chain joins TRBV20-1 and TRBJ1-1; TRBD1 is a possible D gene (5 bases). Looked up from germline, CDR1 is DFQATT and CDR2 is SNEGSKA (reference sequence). The V end was cut by 2 bases, the J end by 6 bases, with 13 bases between. CDR3 size: 13 residues. Here the CDR3 DNA reads TGCAGTGCTAGACTCGGGGCGATCGCTGAAGCTTTCTTT. This encodes CSARLGAIAEAFF.